This TCR beta chain appears in the sequencing data of a study of T cells in Graves' hyperthyroidism and ophthalmopathy. Amplified TCR beta CDR3 regions derived from RNA transcripts. A first-round RT-PCR of the TCR CDR3 used the HTBI primer set. TCRdb processed the multiplex PCR reads anew with MiXCR; each CDR3 protein has one entry. The table includes around 380,000 distinct CDR3 sequences, about 13% detected once. Blood dates from first hyperthyroidism diagnosis, before any ophthalmopathy symptoms. This clonotype was seen repeatedly, ten times or more. The sequence derives from a man aged 25-45 years with Graves' hyperthyroidism that later progressed to Graves' ophthalmopathy. Sequenced material: blood.

The CDR3 spells CASNPGQPPETQYF. CDR3 DNA sequence: TGTGCCAGCAACCCTGGCCAACCCCCGGAGACCCAGTACTTC. V is TRBV6-1 and J is TRBJ2-5; D is undetermined. Germline-derived CDR1 and CDR2 are MNHNS and SASEGT. The V gene lost 7 bases and the J gene lost 5 bases, with 17 bases spanning the gap. This CDR3 is built from 14 residues.